Below are 20 T cell receptor beta chains sequenced from a single sample in a study of early T cells in non-severe SARS-CoV-2 infection. TCRdb independently ran MiXCR on the 5' RACE reads; one entry per CDR3 protein. The table has some 120,000 distinct CDR3 sequences, about 15% seen once. Material: whole blood. These receptors were taken from an adult who was a healthcare worker with PCR-confirmed SARS-CoV-2 infection or an uninfected control (not recorded which).

This clonotype was seen a few times. J is TRBJ2-1 and V is TRBV11-2, with 8 bases fitting TRBD2. The CDR3 has 16 residues. Germline loops: CDR1 SGHAT, CDR2 FQNNGV. V lost 4 bases and J lost 3; bases outside the gene matches: 8. CDR3 sequence: CASSSNSGELYNEQFF. DNA for the CDR3: TGTGCCAGCAGCTCAAATAGCGGGGAGCTCTACAATGAGCAGTTCTTC.

The chain recombines TRBV19 with TRBJ1-4; D is perhaps TRBD1 (6 bases). V lost 5 bases to trimming and J lost 5 bases, with 6 bases between them. The germline gives CDR1 LNHDA, CDR2 SQIVND (reference sequence). The CDR3 consists of 12 residues. This CDR3 is CASSDRNEKLFF. The CDR3 DNA follows: TGTGCCAGTAGTGACAGGAATGAAAAACTGTTTTTT.

The chain recombines TRBV12-3 or TRBV12-4 with TRBJ1-2; 7 bases are shared with TRBD1. J gave up 0 bases and V 4 bases, and 5 bases lay outside the gene matches. The CDR3 consists of 15 residues. Here the CDR3 DNA reads TGTGCCAGCAGTTCACAGGGGCTAGCTAACTATGGCTACACCTTC. As protein: CASSSQGLANYGYTF.

V and J are TRBV21-1 and TRBJ2-1. TRBV21-1 is an annotated pseudogene. The CDR3 contains 17 residues. As DNA, the CDR3 is TGTGCCAGCAGCAAAGGATTACGGGGAATCCCCTACAATGAGCAGTTCTTC. Translated, it gives CASSKGLRGIPYNEQFF.

The DNA of the CDR3 is TGTGCCTTAGGGGACTATCCTACCGGGCAGTACTTC. This codes for CALGDYPTGQYF. This rearrangement joins TRBV30 to TRBJ2-7, with 7 bases aligning to TRBD2. After removal of 7 bases from V and 9 bases from J, the junction contained 12 bases not matched to a gene. The CDR3 loop spans 12 amino acids. CDR1 is GTSNPN and CDR2 is SVGIG in the germline V gene (reference sequence).

This clonotype was seen many times. The chain combines TRBV7-9 with TRBJ2-7; D remains unclear. Germline V gene sequence: CDR1 SEHNR, CDR2 FQNEAQ (reference sequence). The CDR3 has 13 residues. Trimming took off 1 base at V and 2 bases at J, with 6 bases between the two ends. CDR3 region: CASSLGRTYEQYF. DNA for the CDR3: TGTGCCAGCAGCTTAGGGCGGACCTACGAGCAGTACTTC.

J is TRBJ2-2 and V is TRBV20-1; tentative D call: TRBD1 (5 bases). The germline gives CDR1 DFQATT, CDR2 SNEGSKA (reference sequence). V was trimmed by 6 bases and J by 1 base, leaving 9 bases between them. CDR3 size: 13 residues. The CDR3 DNA sequence: TGCAGTGCCCTCCAGGGGAACACCGGGGAGCTGTTTTTT. Its translation is CSALQGNTGELFF.

This clonotype was observed a handful of times. This chain joins TRBV4-1 and TRBJ2-2, with 8 bases that match TRBD1. The CDR3 sequence is 17 residues long. Trimming took 3 bases from V and 3 from J; bases not matched to a gene: 9. Per the germline V gene, CDR1 is MGHRA and CDR2 is YSYEKL. The CDR3 spells CASSHPRGTGHTGELFF. The DNA for the CDR3 is TGCGCCAGCAGCCACCCGAGGGGGACAGGACACACCGGGGAGCTGTTTTTT.

The chain recombines TRBV11-3 with TRBJ1-1; a possible D gene is TRBD1 (5 bases). The CDR3 sequence is 14 residues long. With 5 bases removed from V and 3 bases from J, the gap between germline ends came to 13 bases. Germline CDR1 and CDR2: SGHNT and YENEEA. CDR3: CASSRDPSDTEAFF. For the CDR3, the DNA is TGTGCCAGCAGCAGGGACCCCTCGGACACTGAAGCTTTCTTT.

The chain combines TRBV7-6 with TRBJ2-5; 8 bases are shared with TRBD2. The CDR3 contains 17 residues. The V segment lost 5 bases and the J segment 4 bases; nucleotides outside the gene matches: 15. Germline-derived CDR1 and CDR2 are SGHVS and FNYEAQ. In DNA form, the CDR3 reads TGTGCCAGCAGCGCCGGGTGGAACGGGGGGGTAGGAGAGACCCAGTACTTC. Protein: CASSAGWNGGVGETQYF.

This clonotype was observed at least ten times. The chain recombines TRBV18 with TRBJ2-3, with 7 bases fitting TRBD1. This CDR3 comprises 15 residues. Germline trimming cut 6 bases from V and 3 bases from J; bases unmatched to any gene: 9. Germline V gene sequence: CDR1 KGHSH, CDR2 LQKENI. Written as DNA, the CDR3 is TGTGCCAGCTCCACCGGTGGGACAGATACAGATACGCAGTATTTT. As protein: CASSTGGTDTDTQYF.

The V call is TRBV10-2, the J call TRBJ2-7; 10 bases are shared with TRBD2. The germline V gene encodes CDR1 WSHSY and CDR2 SAAADI. The CDR3 is made up of 14 amino acids. The junction had 9 bases not matched to a gene; V was cut back by 7 bases and J by 6 bases. The CDR3 region has the DNA TGCGCCAGCACCACCCTAGCGGGGGAAGGCGAGCAGTACTTC. Translating gives CASTTLAGEGEQYF.

The sample holds a few counts of this clonotype. The V call is TRBV2, the J call TRBJ1-4; unclear D gene. CDR1 is SNHLY and CDR2 is FYNNEI in the germline V gene. V was clipped by 6 bases and J by 6 bases, with 5 bases between them. The CDR3 contains 11 residues. Here the CDR3 reads CASSPYEKLFF. DNA for the CDR3: TGTGCCAGCAGCCCCTATGAAAAACTGTTTTTT.

This clonotype has a handful of counts. J is TRBJ1-1 and V is TRBV7-9; D is unclear. Trimming removed 5 bases at V and 4 bases at J, with 17 bases between. The CDR3 is 15 residues long. CDR1 SEHNR and CDR2 FQNEAQ come from the germline V gene (reference sequence). The CDR3: CASSRSALKGTEAFF. In nucleotides, the CDR3 is TGTGCCAGCAGCCGGAGTGCTCTGAAGGGCACTGAAGCTTTCTTT. The full variable domain, its missing parts supplied by reference TRBV7-9 and TRBJ1-1, is DTGVSQNPRHKITKRGQNVTFRCDPISEHNRLYWYRQTLGQGPEFLTYFQNEAQLEKSRLLSDRFSAERPKGSFSTLEIQRTEQGDSAMYLCASSRSALKGTEAFFGQGTRLTVV.

The rearrangement joins TRBV7-2 to TRBJ1-6; D is unclear. CDR1 SGHTA and CDR2 FQGNSA come from the germline V gene. This CDR3 is 14 amino acids long. V was cut by 3 bases and J by 8 bases, with 11 bases left in between. As DNA, the CDR3 is TGTGCCAGCAGCTTTAATGGACCTTATTCACCCCTCCACTTT. Translation: CASSFNGPYSPLHF.

This clonotype was recorded a few times. This sequence joins TRBV2 and TRBJ2-7; no firm D call. Germline CDR1 SNHLY, CDR2 FYNNEI. V lost 8 bases and J 3 bases, leaving 5 bases between the germline ends. The CDR3 spans 10 residues. DNA for the CDR3: TGTGCCAGCGAGGACTACGAGCAGTACTTC. Protein sequence: CASEDYEQYF. The whole variable domain, remainder taken from reference TRBV2 and TRBJ2-7, is EPEVTQTPSHQVTQMGQEVILRCVPISNHLYFYWYRQILGQKVEFLVSFYNNEISEKSEIFDDQFSVERPDGSNFTLKIRSTKLEDSAMYFCASEDYEQYFGPGTRLTVT.

V gene TRBV27 combines with J gene TRBJ2-2; D gene ambiguous. This CDR3 has 13 amino acids. The germline gives CDR1 MNHEY, CDR2 SMNVEV (reference sequence). V dropped 10 bases and J dropped 1 base, with 10 bases sitting between them. The CDR3 DNA reads TGTGCCACCAAAACTCGGAACACCGGGGAGCTGTTTTTT. Translation gives CATKTRNTGELFF.

The chain links TRBV12-3 or TRBV12-4 to TRBJ1-2; D gene unclear. Between the trimmed V and J ends, which lost 2 bases and 7 bases, there was a span of 14 bases. The CDR3 covers 14 residues. The CDR3 protein is CASSLTRGGLGYTF. The CDR3 region has the DNA TGTGCCAGCAGTTTAACCCGAGGTGGCCTTGGCTACACCTTC.

This clonotype was picked up a small number of times. V gene TRBV6-5 combines with J gene TRBJ2-2, with TRBD1 matching 9 bases. Germline V gene data show CDR1 as MNHEY and CDR2 as SVGAGI. V was clipped by 6 bases and J by 4 bases; unmatched bases: 15. The CDR3 loop spans 18 amino acids. The CDR3 loop is CASSTLRLDRGSTGELFF. The CDR3 coding sequence is TGTGCCAGCAGCACCCTCCGGTTGGACAGGGGATCCACCGGGGAGCTGTTTTTT.

This clonotype was seen only a few times. The chain uses TRBV5-1 and TRBJ1-6; 8 bases line up with TRBD1. V lost 4 bases to trimming and J lost 8 bases; unmatched junction nucleotides: 2. This CDR3 region has 13 residues. Germline V gene sequence: CDR1 SGHRS, CDR2 YFSETQ. Here the CDR3 reads CASSLTGDSPLHF. The CDR3 coding sequence is TGCGCCAGCAGCCTGACAGGGGATTCACCCCTCCACTTT.